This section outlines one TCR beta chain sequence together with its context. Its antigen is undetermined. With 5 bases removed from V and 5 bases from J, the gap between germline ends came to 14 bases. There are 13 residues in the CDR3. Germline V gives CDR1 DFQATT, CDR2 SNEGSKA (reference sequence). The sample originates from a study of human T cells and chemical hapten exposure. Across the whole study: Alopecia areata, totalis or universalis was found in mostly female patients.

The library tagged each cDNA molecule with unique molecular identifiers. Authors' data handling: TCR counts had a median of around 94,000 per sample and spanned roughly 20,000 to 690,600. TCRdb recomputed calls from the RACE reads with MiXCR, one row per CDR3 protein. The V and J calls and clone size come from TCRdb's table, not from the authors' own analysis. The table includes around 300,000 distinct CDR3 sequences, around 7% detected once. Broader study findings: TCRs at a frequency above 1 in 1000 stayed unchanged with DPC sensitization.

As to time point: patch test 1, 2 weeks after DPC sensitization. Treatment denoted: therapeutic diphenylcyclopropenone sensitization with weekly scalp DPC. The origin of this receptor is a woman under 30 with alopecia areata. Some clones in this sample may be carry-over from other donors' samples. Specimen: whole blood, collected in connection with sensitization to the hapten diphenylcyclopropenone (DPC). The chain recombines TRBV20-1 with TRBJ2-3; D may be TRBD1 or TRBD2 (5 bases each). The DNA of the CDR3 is TGCAGTGCTGTCCCGGGACCAGAAGATACGCAGTATTTT. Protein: CSAVPGPEDTQYF.